This TCR beta chain emerged from a study of T cell responses to AZD1222 COVID-19 vaccine. Study as a whole: Pooling of second doses given at about 4 or about 12 weeks was done.

Study-level results: Spike-specific TCR repertoires showed rising breadth and depth after two AZD1222 doses. Of the AZD1222 recipients, only 5 or 6 were seropositive at baseline. Unmutated regions of variants are reportedly targeted by nearly half of spike-specific TCRs.

TCRdb's table, derived via immunoSEQ multiplex PCR, lists solely in-frame clones and lacks some. The sample has over 150,000 clones; about nine tenths are singletons. Germline V gene data show CDR1 as MNHEY and CDR2 as SVGAGI. The germline V and J ends were trimmed by 8 bases and 4 bases, with 15 bases remaining between them. The length of the CDR3 is 14 residues. A note on this clone: The antigen remains unidentified.

Sequences were derived from peripheral blood, sampled on day 0 of AZD1222 vaccination. The source of this sequence is an adult in good health. The chain links TRBV6-5 to TRBJ1-3; D unclear. The CDR3 coding sequence is TGTGCCAGCGGCCCCCTCTTAGGAGGAAACACCATATATTTT. This gives the protein CASGPLLGGNTIYF.